The rows below give T cell receptor beta chains drawn from one sample of a study of blood T cell repertoires in COVID-19. Libraries were prepared by immunoSEQ multiplex PCR; TCRdb keeps only in-frame clonotypes and omits some of them. The table includes over 250,000 clones, around nine tenths detected once. Sequenced material: peripheral blood. The receptors were sampled from a woman aged 55-75 years with acute or convalescent COVID-19. Both conserved end residues are part of each CDR3. A D gene is named only where the DNA matches it firmly.

.,TRBJ1-3,TRBV6-6,CASSYFAGDRGNTIYF
.,TRBJ1-5,TRBV6-2/TRBV6-3,CASSHGQPGNQPQHF
TRBD2,TRBJ2-7,TRBV3-1/TRBV3-2,CASSHGLADLIPYEQYF
.,TRBJ1-1,TRBV28,CASSFPRVFAEAFF
TRBD2,TRBJ2-3,TRBV6-5,CASSYTAGGADTQYF
.,TRBJ2-3,TRBV7-9,CASSVTDTQYF
.,TRBJ1-5,TRBV6-5,CASSYSQGGQPQHF
.,TRBJ1-5,TRBV3-1/TRBV3-2,CASSQAGSVQPQHF
.,TRBJ1-5,TRBV6-1,CASSDGGANQPQHF
TRBD2,TRBJ2-3,TRBV2,CGSGRGDTDTQYF
TRBD2,TRBJ2-5,TRBV4-3,CASSQDRLAGRETQYF
.,TRBJ1-3,TRBV28,CASSLYRDGGNTIYF
.,TRBJ2-3,TRBV6-2/TRBV6-3,CASSYSKLRDTQYF
TRBD2,TRBJ2-1,TRBV5-5,CASSLTSGYNEQFF
.,TRBJ2-3,TRBV7-9,CASSRRGTDTQYF
TRBD1,TRBJ2-3,TRBV2,CASSGDRGTDTQYF
.,TRBJ2-7,TRBV9,CASSSPALAYEQYF
TRBD1,TRBJ1-2,TRBV20-1,CSANDRGSGGYTF
.,TRBJ1-1,TRBV6-2/TRBV6-3,CASSYSLVNGAEAFF
.,TRBJ2-7,TRBV5-6,CASSSRFSSYEQYF
.,TRBJ1-3,TRBV19,CASSTPGGLSGNTIYF
TRBD1,TRBJ2-5,TRBV15,CATSRERNRGQETQYF
.,TRBJ1-2,TRBV29-1,CSVERFGTGRRGYTF
.,TRBJ2-2,TRBV6-1,CASSETGFLAGELFF
.,TRBJ2-3,TRBV2,CASRGRLAVSTDTQYF
TRBD1,TRBJ1-1,TRBV2,CASSEGHRGVGEEAFF
.,TRBJ2-7,TRBV14,CASSQTWYEQYF
TRBD1,TRBJ1-4,TRBV28,CASRTPGQQEKLFF
.,TRBJ1-3,TRBV5-4,CASSGGLQGSGNTIYF
.,TRBJ2-7,TRBV4-2,CASSQDPVSYEQYF
TRBD1,TRBJ1-2,TRBV18,CASSQRDRSFSGYTF
.,TRBJ1-5,TRBV19,CASTWGVSNQPQHF
.,TRBJ2-1,TRBV9,CASSGSGYNEQFF
.,TRBJ1-1,TRBV10-3,CAISQTDKGNTEAFF
.,TRBJ2-2,TRBV2,CASSQGPGELFF
.,TRBJ2-5,TRBV7-3,CASSQMMAGPETQYF
TRBD2,TRBJ2-7,TRBV7-6,CASSATLAGGPSSYEQYF
.,TRBJ2-7,TRBV5-6,CASSLGQEQYF
.,TRBJ1-1,TRBV19,CASTALGGRALNTEAFF
TRBD2,TRBJ2-5,TRBV5-4,CASSLDEGGRETQYF
.,TRBJ1-4,TRBV7-2,CASSLGRGGEKLFF
.,TRBJ2-2,TRBV18,CASSREGGTGELFF
.,TRBJ1-1,TRBV11-2,CASSLFSKGGYTEAFF
.,TRBJ1-4,TRBV5-5,CASSLVLTVNEKLFF
TRBD2,TRBJ2-7,TRBV29-1,CSVAGLAGGPYDEQYF
TRBD2,TRBJ2-1,TRBV24-1,CATSEPGTSGSGEQFF
TRBD1,TRBJ1-2,TRBV15,CATSRDRENGYTF
.,TRBJ2-1,TRBV10-1,CATPRGSSYNEQFF
.,TRBJ1-2,TRBV3-1/TRBV3-2,CASSPAAGGYTF
.,TRBJ2-2,TRBV30,CAWSAGTGELFF